This TCR beta chain was captured in a study of blood T cell repertoires in COVID-19. Study summary: Sites across the United States, Italy and Spain contributed samples from acute and convalescent COVID-19.

Trimming removed 2 bases from V and 7 bases from J, with 9 bases in between. The germline V gene encodes CDR1 SGHTA and CDR2 FQGTGA. This CDR3 comprises 14 residues. TCRdb's copy holds only in-frame clones and misses some; the assay was immunoSEQ multiplex PCR. The table shows 99,000 or so clones, with roughly 84% occurring only once. The rearrangement links TRBV7-3 to TRBJ1-6; D is uncertain. The sequence was collected from a man in his 70s with active or convalescent COVID-19. Sequenced sample: peripheral blood. Here the CDR3 DNA reads TGTGCCAGCAGCTTAGGTACCAGGAATTCACCCCTCCACTTT. It encodes CASSLGTRNSPLHF.